The 22 T cell receptor beta chains listed next were all sequenced from one sample in a study of vaccination and CD4 T cells after COVID-19. No cognate antigen is known for these TCRs. As for treatment: roughly ten-day PBMC culture with coronavirus spike peptide pools or control peptides (ViraFEST assay). Oncomine TCR Beta short-read sequencing was applied to DNA from cultured CD4+ T cells. Using its own MiXCR run on the PCR reads, TCRdb lists one record per CDR3 protein. The table shows 20,000 or so distinct CDR3 sequences, with more than 55% occurring only once. Sequenced sample: CD4+ T cells from blood, cultured in vitro. These receptors all come from a human donor who had recovered from COVID-19.

The rearrangement uses TRBV4-1 and TRBJ2-3; weak D call: TRBD2 (5 bases). V dropped 2 bases and J dropped 7 bases, with 22 bases sitting between them. Germline V lookup: CDR1 MGHRA, CDR2 YSYEKL. The CDR3 loop spans 17 amino acids. The CDR3 here is CASSQLPPGNRRYTQYF. CDR3 nucleotide sequence: TGCGCCAGCAGCCAATTACCACCCGGGAACCGTAGATATACGCAGTATTTT.

V and J are TRBV7-3 and TRBJ2-2; either TRBD1 or TRBD2 may fit D (5 bases each). This CDR3 comprises 15 residues. Deletions cut 0 bases from V and 7 bases from J, with 12 bases between. Germline CDR1 is SGHTA and CDR2 is FQGTGA. CDR3 coding DNA: TGTGCCAGCAGCTTAACGGGGTCGGGGCTCGGGGAGCTGTTTTTT. Its protein product is CASSLTGSGLGELFF. Looking up the rest from reference TRBV7-3 and TRBJ2-2 gives the full variable domain: GAGVSQTPSNKVTEKGKYVELRCDPISGHTALYWYRQSLGQGPEFLIYFQGTGAADDSGLPNDRFFAVRPEGSVSTLKIQRTERGDSAVYLCASSLTGSGLGELFFGEGSRLTVL.

The CDR3 region has the DNA TGTGCCAGCACCTGGGACTTTGCCTACGAGCAGTACTTC. It is translated as CASTWDFAYEQYF. The rearrangement uses TRBV6-1 and TRBJ2-7; D possibly corresponds to TRBD2 (6 bases). The CDR3 totals 13 residues. The germline V gene has CDR1 MNHNS and CDR2 SASEGT. V was cut by 7 bases and J by 2 bases, with 12 bases left in between.

The chain is built from TRBV27 and TRBJ1-2, with 10 bases matching TRBD1. Germline V gene sequence: CDR1 MNHEY, CDR2 SMNVEV (reference sequence). Trimming cost V 5 bases and J 0 bases; bases outside gene matches: 9. The CDR3 length is 17 residues. CDR3 protein: CASSPGAGQGPNYGYTF. The CDR3, as DNA: TGTGCCAGCAGTCCAGGGGCGGGACAGGGGCCTAACTATGGCTACACCTTC.

This chain uses TRBV11-2 with TRBJ1-2, with D hard to call. The CDR3 spans 13 residues. V dropped 5 bases and J dropped 4 bases, with 11 bases sitting between them. Looked up from germline, CDR1 is SGHAT and CDR2 is FQNNGV. CDR3: CASSPGSFYGYTF. CDR3 coding DNA: TGTGCCAGCAGCCCTGGATCTTTCTATGGCTACACCTTC.

This clonotype showed up just a few times. J is TRBJ2-5 and V is TRBV11-2, with D maybe TRBD2 (6 bases). V lost 5 bases to trimming and J lost 0 bases, with 10 bases between them. In germline, CDR1 is SGHAT, CDR2 FQNNGV. CDR3 length: 14 residues. DNA of the CDR3: TGTGCCAGCAGCGCCCGGGACTACCAAGAGACCCAGTACTTC. This sequence encodes CASSARDYQETQYF. The whole variable domain, filled in from reference TRBV11-2 and TRBJ2-5, reads EAGVAQSPRYKIIEKRQSVAFWCNPISGHATLYWYQQILGQGPKLLIQFQNNGVVDDSQLPKDRFSAERLKGVDSTLKIQPAKLEDSAVYLCASSARDYQETQYFGPGTRLLVL.

This sequence joins TRBV6-1 and TRBJ1-1; 7 bases fit TRBD1. V lost 8 bases, J lost 7 bases, and 13 bases stayed unmatched. The CDR3 is 14 residues long. Germline V lookup: CDR1 MNHNS, CDR2 SASEGT. CDR3 coding DNA: TGTGCCAGCGCGGGTAGGACAGGCAACCTTGAAGCTTTCTTT. It translates to CASAGRTGNLEAFF.

This clonotype appeared a few times. The gene calls are TRBV2 and TRBJ1-6; 7 bases align to TRBD1. The length of the CDR3 is 17 residues. Germline CDR1 and CDR2: SNHLY and FYNNEI. The V and J ends lost 10 bases and 6 bases, in that order; junction bases with no gene match: 18. CDR3 coding DNA: TGTGCCACAGGGGGGGATGGTACCGGGTGGGTTAATTCACCCCTCCACTTT. Protein product: CATGGDGTGWVNSPLHF. The full variable domain, rest sourced from reference TRBV2 and TRBJ1-6, is EPEVTQTPSHQVTQMGQEVILRCVPISNHLYFYWYRQILGQKVEFLVSFYNNEISEKSEIFDDQFSVERPDGSNFTLKIRSTKLEDSAMYFCATGGDGTGWVNSPLHFGNGTRLTVT.

This clonotype was seen just once. The chain recombines TRBV6-5 with TRBJ1-5; unclear D gene. The CDR3 loop spans 14 amino acids. Germline lookup yields CDR1 MNHEY and CDR2 SVGAGI. V was clipped by 0 bases and J by 7 bases, with 10 bases between them. CDR3 sequence reads: CASSYSMGAQPQHF. CDR3 coding DNA: TGTGCCAGCAGTTACTCGATGGGTGCACAGCCCCAGCATTTT.

The chain recombines TRBV30 with TRBJ2-5; D is perhaps TRBD1 (5 bases). V was trimmed by 3 bases and J by 2 bases, leaving 10 bases between them. The germline V gene encodes CDR1 GTSNPN and CDR2 SVGIG (reference sequence). The CDR3 extends over 13 amino acids. This chain's CDR3 is CAWSKPGQETQYF. The CDR3 DNA is TGTGCCTGGAGCAAACCAGGGCAAGAGACCCAGTACTTC. Together with reference TRBV30 and TRBJ2-5, the CDR3 gives the full variable domain: SQTIHQWPATLVQPVGSPLSLECTVEGTSNPNLYWYRQAAGRGLQLLFYSVGIGQISSEVPQNLSASRPQDRQFILSSKKLLLSDSGFYLCAWSKPGQETQYFGPGTRLLVL.

The V gene is TRBV27, the J gene TRBJ2-7; a weak D match, TRBD1 (6 bases). The V and J ends lost 0 bases and 2 bases respectively, with 11 bases between them. Looked up from germline, CDR1 is MNHEY and CDR2 is SMNVEV (reference sequence). The CDR3 contains 15 residues. CDR3 nucleotide sequence: TGTGCCAGCAGTTTATCGCAGGGGCGAACCTACGAGCAGTACTTC. It codes for CASSLSQGRTYEQYF.

This chain connects TRBV7-2 to TRBJ2-3; 7 bases map to TRBD1. In germline, CDR1 is SGHTA, CDR2 FQGNSA. The CDR3 totals 15 residues. J was trimmed by 7 bases and V by 5 bases; bases with no gene match: 12. In nucleotides, the CDR3 is TGTGCCAGCAGCCCCGTGAGGGGGCCAGGAAATACGCAGTATTTT. Translating gives CASSPVRGPGNTQYF.

The J gene is TRBJ2-7, the V gene TRBV6-1, with 10 nucleotides matching TRBD2. V gave up 5 bases and J gave up 0 bases; unmatched junction bases: 4. Germline CDR1 MNHNS, CDR2 SASEGT. There are 15 residues in the CDR3. The CDR3 sequence is CASSNSGGSSYEQYF. The CDR3 DNA reads as TGTGCCAGCAGTAATAGCGGGGGGAGCTCCTACGAGCAGTACTTC.

In its sample, this clonotype was seen a few times. The chain employs TRBV20-1 and TRBJ1-5, with TRBD1 matching over 12 bases. After removal of 1 base from V and 6 bases from J, the junction contained 4 bases not matched to a gene. The germline V gene has CDR1 DFQATT and CDR2 SNEGSKA (reference sequence). The CDR3 totals 15 residues. DNA of the CDR3: TGCAGTGCTAGAGGGGGACAGGGGGCAGGTCAGCCCCAGCATTTT. Translating gives CSARGGQGAGQPQHF.

This clonotype was counted once. The chain recombines TRBV2 with TRBJ1-5; D may be TRBD1 (6 bases). V was shortened by 7 bases and J by 4 bases, with 14 bases between the two germline ends. The CDR3 runs 14 residues. Germline loops: CDR1 SNHLY, CDR2 FYNNEI. CDR3: CASKGELGNQPQHF. Written as DNA, the CDR3 is TGTGCCAGCAAGGGGGAATTGGGAAATCAGCCCCAGCATTTT.

The rearrangement links TRBV28 to TRBJ2-3, with a possible D match to TRBD1 (6 bases). Looked up from germline, CDR1 is MDHEN and CDR2 is SYDVKM. V lost 5 bases and J lost 4, with 10 bases in between. This CDR3 is 13 amino acids long. For the CDR3, the DNA is TGTGCCAGCAGTCCGGACAGCGCAGATACGCAGTATTTT. This encodes CASSPDSADTQYF.

The V gene is TRBV24-1, the J gene TRBJ2-5, with D possibly being TRBD2 (6 bases). The V gene's germline CDR1 is KGHDR and CDR2 SFDVKD. Trimming removed 5 bases from V and 6 bases from J, with 15 bases in between. The CDR3 has 14 amino acids. The chain's CDR3 is CATSAGSGAKTQYF. CDR3 nucleotide sequence: TGTGCCACCAGTGCCGGTTCGGGAGCGAAGACCCAGTACTTC.

V gene TRBV20-1 combines with J gene TRBJ2-1; possibly TRBD1 or TRBD2 for D (6 bases each). Trimming stripped 6 bases from V and 11 bases from J, with 11 bases between. This CDR3 comprises 10 residues. Germline-derived CDR1 and CDR2 are DFQATT and SNEGSKA (reference sequence). CDR3 amino acids: CSAGGGKQFF. The CDR3 coding sequence is TGCAGTGCAGGAGGGGGGAAGCAGTTCTTC.

This clonotype turned up a few times. Compared with germline, one end of the junction differs, possibly owing to a read error. The chain joins TRBV27 to TRBJ2-6; D is possibly TRBD1 or TRBD2 (6 bases each). CDR1 and CDR2 (germline): MNHEY, SMNVEV (reference sequence). This CDR3 is 15 amino acids long. CDR3 sequence: CASRGLGSGANVLTF. CDR3 DNA: TGTGCTAGCAGGGGACTTGGCTCTGGGGCCAACGTCCTGACTTTC.

The chain carries TRBV6-2 or TRBV6-3 and TRBJ1-1; TRBD1 matches 10 bases. J lost 6 bases, V lost 6 bases, and 10 bases had no gene match. The CDR3 sequence is 15 residues long. The germline gives CDR1 MNHEY, CDR2 SVGEGT. The CDR3 sequence is CASRATGGRGAEAFF. CDR3 coding DNA: TGTGCCAGCAGAGCGACAGGGGGCCGGGGGGCTGAAGCTTTCTTT.

The chain links TRBV7-2 to TRBJ2-2; 7 bases fit TRBD2. This CDR3 contains 17 residues. With V trimmed by 8 bases and J by 1 base, 13 bases remained unmatched. Germline values: CDR1 SGHTA, CDR2 FQGNSA. DNA for the CDR3: TGTGCCAGCGGCTCCCAACCAGCGGGAATGAACACCGGGGAGCTGTTTTTT. Its protein is CASGSQPAGMNTGELFF.

The V and J genes are TRBV7-9 and TRBJ2-1; TRBD2 might be the D (6 bases). Looked up from germline, CDR1 is SEHNR and CDR2 is FQNEAQ (reference sequence). This CDR3 is 16 amino acids long. Trimming stripped 2 bases from V and 7 bases from J, with 18 bases between. The CDR3 loop is CASSLIALLAANEQFF. DNA of the CDR3: TGTGCCAGCAGCTTAATCGCCCTCTTAGCGGCGAATGAGCAGTTCTTC. The full variable domain, with the rest looked up from reference TRBV7-9 and TRBJ2-1, is DTGVSQNPRHKITKRGQNVTFRCDPISEHNRLYWYRQTLGQGPEFLTYFQNEAQLEKSRLLSDRFSAERPKGSFSTLEIQRTEQGDSAMYLCASSLIALLAANEQFFGPGTRLTVL.